The clone carrying this T cell receptor (beta chain) was detected only a few times. This sample was included in a study of T cell responses to AZD1222 COVID-19 vaccine. TCRdb keeps only in-frame clones here, not all; method: immunoSEQ multiplex PCR. The sample records 110,000 to 150,000 clones, over 75% being singletons. Germline CDR1 and CDR2: LNHDA and SQIVND (reference sequence). CDR3 length equals 16 residues. With 11 bases clipped from V and 7 bases from J, the junction kept 19 bases outside the gene matches. The TCR originated in an adult in good health. The V call is TRBV19, the J call TRBJ1-4; 7 bases are shared with TRBD1. Material: peripheral blood, obtained on day 0 of AZD1222 vaccination. CDR3 in amino acids: CASRARDRAQSEKLFF. CDR3 sequence (DNA): TGTGCCTCAAGGGCCCGAGACAGGGCCCAGAGTGAAAAACTGTTTTTT.